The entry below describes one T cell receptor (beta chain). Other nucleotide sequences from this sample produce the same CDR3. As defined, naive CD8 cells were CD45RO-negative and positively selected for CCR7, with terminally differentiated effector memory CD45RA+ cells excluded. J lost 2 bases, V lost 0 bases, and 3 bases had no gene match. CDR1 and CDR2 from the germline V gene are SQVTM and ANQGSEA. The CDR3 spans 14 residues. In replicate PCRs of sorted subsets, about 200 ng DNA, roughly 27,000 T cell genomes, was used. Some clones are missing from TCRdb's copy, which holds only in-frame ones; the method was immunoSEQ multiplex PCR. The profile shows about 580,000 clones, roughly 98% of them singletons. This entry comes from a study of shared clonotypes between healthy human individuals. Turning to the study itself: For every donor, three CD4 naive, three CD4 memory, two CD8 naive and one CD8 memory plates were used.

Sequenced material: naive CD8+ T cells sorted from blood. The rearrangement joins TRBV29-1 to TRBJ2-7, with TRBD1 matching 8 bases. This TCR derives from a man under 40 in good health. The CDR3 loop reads CSVEDGTGTYEQYF. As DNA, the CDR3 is TGCAGCGTTGAAGACGGGACAGGAACCTACGAGCAGTACTTC.